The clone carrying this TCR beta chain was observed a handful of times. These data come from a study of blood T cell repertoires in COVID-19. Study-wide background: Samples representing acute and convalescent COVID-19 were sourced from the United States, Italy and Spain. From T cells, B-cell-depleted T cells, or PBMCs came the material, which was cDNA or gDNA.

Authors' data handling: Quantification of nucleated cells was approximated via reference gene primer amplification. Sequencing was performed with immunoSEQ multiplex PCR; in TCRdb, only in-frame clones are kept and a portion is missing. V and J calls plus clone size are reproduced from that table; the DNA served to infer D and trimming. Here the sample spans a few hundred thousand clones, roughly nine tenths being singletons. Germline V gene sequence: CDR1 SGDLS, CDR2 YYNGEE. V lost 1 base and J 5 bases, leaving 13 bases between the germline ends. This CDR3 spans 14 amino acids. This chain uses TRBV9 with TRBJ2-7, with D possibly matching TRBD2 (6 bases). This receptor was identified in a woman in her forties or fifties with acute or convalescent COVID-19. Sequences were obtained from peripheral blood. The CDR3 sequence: CASSVTGTSDEQYF. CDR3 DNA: TGTGCCAGCAGCGTAACCGGGACTTCTGACGAGCAGTACTTC.